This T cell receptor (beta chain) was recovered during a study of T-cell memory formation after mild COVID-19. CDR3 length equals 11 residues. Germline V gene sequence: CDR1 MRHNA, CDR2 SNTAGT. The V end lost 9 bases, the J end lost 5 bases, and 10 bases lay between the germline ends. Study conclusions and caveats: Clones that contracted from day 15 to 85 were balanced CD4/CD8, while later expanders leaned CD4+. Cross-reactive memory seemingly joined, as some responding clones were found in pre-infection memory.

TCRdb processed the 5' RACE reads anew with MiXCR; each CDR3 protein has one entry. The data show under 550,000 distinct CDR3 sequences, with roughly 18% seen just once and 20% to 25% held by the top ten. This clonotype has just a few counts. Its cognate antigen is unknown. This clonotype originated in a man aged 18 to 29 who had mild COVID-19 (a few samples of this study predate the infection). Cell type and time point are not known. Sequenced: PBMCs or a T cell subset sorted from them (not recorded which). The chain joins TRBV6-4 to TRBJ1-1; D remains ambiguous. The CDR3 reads CARGCETEAFF. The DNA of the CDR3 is TGTGCCAGGGGGTGTGAGACTGAAGCTTTCTTT.